Reported below is one TCR beta chain. These data come from a study of shared clonotypes between healthy human individuals. Using immunoSEQ multiplex PCR, the repertoire was profiled, and TCRdb retains in-frame clones only, with some absent. The sample holds around 2,100,000 clones, roughly 95% seen once. In the naive CD8 group, cells lacked CD45RO and were positively selected for CCR7, so terminally differentiated effector memory CD45RA+ cells were left out. Trimming at V came to 6 bases and at J to 0 bases, leaving 13 bases not matched to a gene. Germline V gene data show CDR1 as MNHEY and CDR2 as SMNVEV (reference sequence). The CDR3 covers 18 residues.

Material: naive CD8+ T cells sorted from blood. The TCR was taken from a man aged 18-30 years in good health. The chain couples TRBV27 to TRBJ1-5; TRBD1 matches 8 bases. The CDR3: CASRISGDRSYSNQPQHF. The CDR3 coding sequence is TGTGCCAGCAGGATATCAGGGGACAGGAGTTATAGCAATCAGCCCCAGCATTTT.